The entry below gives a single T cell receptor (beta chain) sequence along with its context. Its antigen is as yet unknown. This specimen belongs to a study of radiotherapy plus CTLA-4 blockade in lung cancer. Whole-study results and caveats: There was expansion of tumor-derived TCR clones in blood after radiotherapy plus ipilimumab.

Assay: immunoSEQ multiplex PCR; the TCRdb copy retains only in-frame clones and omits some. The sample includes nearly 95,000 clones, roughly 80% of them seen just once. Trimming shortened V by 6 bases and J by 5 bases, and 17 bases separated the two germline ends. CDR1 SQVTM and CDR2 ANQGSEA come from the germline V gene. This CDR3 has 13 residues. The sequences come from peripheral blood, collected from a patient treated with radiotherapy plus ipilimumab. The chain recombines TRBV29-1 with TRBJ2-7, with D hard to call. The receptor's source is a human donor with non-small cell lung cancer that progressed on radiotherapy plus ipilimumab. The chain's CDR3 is CSVGTRLTHEQYF. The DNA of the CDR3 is TGCAGCGTCGGAACGAGACTCACCCACGAGCAGTACTTC.